Below are 12 T cell receptor beta chains sequenced from a single sample in a study of cytomegalovirus exposure and HLA in healthy donors. Repertoires were generated with immunoSEQ multiplex PCR, while TCRdb's copy carries only in-frame clones and drops some. Here the sample spans approximately 150,000 clones, 85% to 90% being singletons. The sequenced sample consisted of PBMCs. These receptors all come from a young woman in good health and CMV-seropositive.

The rearrangement joins TRBV6-5 to TRBJ2-3; 10 bases are a match to TRBD2. The V gene's germline CDR1 is MNHEY and CDR2 SVGAGI. The CDR3 is 16 residues long. V dropped 0 bases and J dropped 7; count of bases not matched to a gene: 7. CDR3 protein: CASSYSASGRSHTQYF. Written as DNA, the CDR3 is TGTGCCAGCAGTTACTCAGCTAGCGGGAGAAGCCATACGCAGTATTTT.

This rearrangement joins TRBV5-1 to TRBJ2-3; possible D gene TRBD1, 5 bases. From germline, CDR1 is SGHRS and CDR2 YFSETQ. Trimming took 0 bases from V and 6 from J, leaving 14 bases between them. This CDR3 region has 15 residues. The CDR3 region has the DNA TGCGCCAGCAGCTTGGAGGGGTTCATGTCCGATACGCAGTATTTT. It codes for CASSLEGFMSDTQYF.

This clone was picked up one time. This chain uses TRBV29-1 with TRBJ2-1; the D is unclear. In germline, CDR1 is SQVTM, CDR2 ANQGSEA. The germline V and J ends were trimmed by 5 bases and 7 bases, with 12 bases remaining between them. The CDR3 contains 12 residues. CDR3 sequence (DNA): TGCAGCGTTTTCGGCCGAGGTAATGAGCAGTTCTTC. Encoded protein: CSVFGRGNEQFF.

This chain connects TRBV21-1 to TRBJ2-6; the DNA was not used to check the table's D call, TRBD1. TRBV21-1 is listed as a pseudogene. The CDR3 is 17 amino acids. For the CDR3, the DNA is TGTGCCAGCAGCAAAGCTTGGGGGCCCTCCGGGGCCAACGTCCTGACTTTC. The encoded protein is CASSKAWGPSGANVLTF.

The chain is built from TRBV29-1 and TRBJ2-5, with D uncertain. The V gene lost 6 bases and the J gene lost 5 bases, with 10 bases spanning the gap. The CDR3 is 11 residues long. Germline V gene data show CDR1 as SQVTM and CDR2 as ANQGSEA. For the CDR3, the DNA is TGCAGCGTCCTTAAAGCGGAGACCCAGTACTTC. Its translation is CSVLKAETQYF.

The V gene is TRBV9, the J gene TRBJ2-2, with TRBD1 as a possible D gene (5 bases). V lost 0 bases, J lost 7 bases, and 13 bases lay in between. Looked up from germline, CDR1 is SGDLS and CDR2 is YYNGEE. There are 15 residues in the CDR3. DNA of the CDR3: TGTGCCAGCAGCGTAGTCCAGGGTGTGGGCGGGGAGCTGTTTTTT. Encoded protein: CASSVVQGVGGELFF. Using reference TRBV9 and TRBJ2-2 for the parts outside the CDR3, the full variable domain is DSGVTQTPKHLITATGQRVTLRCSPRSGDLSVYWYQQSLDQGLQFLIQYYNGEERAKGNILERFSAQQFPDLHSELNLSSLELGDSALYFCASSVVQGVGGELFFGEGSRLTVL.

Only one count was recorded for this clone. This chain links TRBV4-2 with TRBJ2-7; TRBD2 aligns across 13 bases. This CDR3 contains 17 residues. Per germline, CDR1 LGHNA and CDR2 YNFKEQ. V dropped 4 bases and J dropped 6; count of bases not matched to a gene: 12. In DNA form, the CDR3 reads TGTGCCAGCAGCCGGAGTACACTAGCGGGAGGGCCAGGCGAGCAGTACTTC. It is translated as CASSRSTLAGGPGEQYF.

Details on this clone: Other DNA variants within this sample encode the same CDR3. The rearrangement joins TRBV29-1 to TRBJ2-5, with D possibly being TRBD1 (5 bases). Deletions cut 3 bases from V and 1 base from J, with 6 bases between. From germline, CDR1 is SQVTM and CDR2 ANQGSEA. This CDR3 is built from 12 residues. CDR3 DNA: TGCAGCGTTGACAGGGCCCAAGAGACCCAGTACTTC. It is translated as CSVDRAQETQYF.

This chain connects TRBV5-1 to TRBJ2-5; a possible D gene is TRBD1 (6 bases). Germline assignment: CDR1 SGHRS and CDR2 YFSETQ. The CDR3 is made up of 13 amino acids. V was trimmed by 4 bases and J by 5 bases, leaving 12 bases between them. In nucleotides, the CDR3 is TGCGCCAGCAGCCCACAGGGACGGGAGACCCAGTACTTC. This codes for CASSPQGRETQYF.

A single count supports this clone. The chain recombines TRBV7-9 with TRBJ2-7; 7 nucleotides align to TRBD2. The V and J ends lost 0 bases and 0 bases, in that order; junction bases with no gene match: 2. The CDR3 runs to 15 residues. Germline V gene data show CDR1 as SEHNR and CDR2 as FQNEAQ (reference sequence). The CDR3 DNA sequence: TGTGCCAGCAGCTTAGCGGGCGGGAGCTCCTACGAGCAGTACTTC. Translation: CASSLAGGSSYEQYF.

This clone was recorded only once. V usage is TRBV4-3 and J usage is TRBJ2-7; D ambiguous. The CDR3 consists of 13 residues. V was pared by 0 bases and J by 4 bases, with 7 bases between. Germline V gene lookup returns CDR1 LGHNA and CDR2 YSLEER. This chain's CDR3 is CASSQDITYEQYF. The DNA for the CDR3 is TGCGCCAGCAGCCAAGATATAACATACGAGCAGTACTTC.

This chain connects TRBV10-3 to TRBJ2-7; TRBD1 aligns across 9 bases. The J segment lost 9 bases and the V segment lost 0 bases, leaving 9 bases of the junction unmatched. Germline V gene data show CDR1 as ENHRY and CDR2 as SYGVKD. This CDR3 contains 15 residues. In nucleotides, the CDR3 is TGTGCCATCAGTGAGTCGACAGGGGGTAAAGTTCGGCAGTACTTC. Translated: CAISESTGGKVRQYF.